These 30 T cell receptor beta chains share one sample of origin, sequenced in a study of blood T cell repertoires in COVID-19. Only in-frame clones appear in the TCRdb table, and some are missing; sequencing was by immunoSEQ multiplex PCR. Of around 200,000 clones in the sample, more than 75% were seen once. Sequencing input: peripheral blood. The receptor set was obtained from a man older than 75 with acute or convalescent COVID-19.

This clone has more than one count but fewer than ten. One junction end disagrees with the germline gene, perhaps due to a read error. This chain uses TRBV12-3 or TRBV12-4 with TRBJ1-2, with D perhaps matching TRBD1 (6 bases). The CDR3 has 12 residues. CDR3 sequence (DNA): TGTGCCAGCAATTTAGGGGGGGGCGGCTACACCTTC. Its translation: CASNLGGGGYTF.

The CDR3, as DNA: TGTGCCAGCTCACCAACTGACAGGGGGTACGAGCAGTACTTC. This gives the protein CASSPTDRGYEQYF. The chain is built from TRBV18 and TRBJ2-7; 9 bases align to TRBD1. Trimming cost V 2 bases and J 4 bases; bases outside gene matches: 3. The CDR3 contains 14 residues. CDR1 is KGHSH, CDR2 LQKENI, per germline.

V and J are TRBV7-2 and TRBJ2-5; maybe TRBD1 (5 bases). V gave up 5 bases and J gave up 5 bases, with 18 bases separating them. CDR1 and CDR2 from the germline V gene are SGHTA and FQGNSA. This CDR3 contains 15 residues. CDR3 sequence: CASSISQGHGETQYF. CDR3 in DNA: TGTGCCAGCAGCATTTCCCAGGGCCACGGGGAGACCCAGTACTTC.

A few counts support this clone. The chain carries TRBV9 and TRBJ2-1; no clear D gene. The V end was cut by 1 base, the J end by 8 bases, with 16 bases between. This CDR3 has 15 residues. Germline V lookup: CDR1 SGDLS, CDR2 YYNGEE. For the CDR3, the DNA is TGTGCCAGCAGCGTATCTGATAGATTGATCTATGAGCAGTTCTTC. Protein sequence: CASSVSDRLIYEQFF. Variable domain in full (rest from reference TRBV9 and TRBJ2-1): DSGVTQTPKHLITATGQRVTLRCSPRSGDLSVYWYQQSLDQGLQFLIQYYNGEERAKGNILERFSAQQFPDLHSELNLSSLELGDSALYFCASSVSDRLIYEQFFGPGTRLTVL.

The chain is built from TRBV24-1 and TRBJ1-2, with 7 bases lining up with TRBD1. Trimming took 7 bases from V and 4 from J; bases not matched to a gene: 17. CDR1 KGHDR and CDR2 SFDVKD come from the germline V gene. CDR3 size: 17 residues. CDR3 in amino acids: CATRTNYRGAWIYGYTF. CDR3 sequence (DNA): TGTGCCACCAGGACTAACTACAGGGGCGCCTGGATCTATGGCTACACCTTC.

This rearrangement joins TRBV7-2 to TRBJ1-3; D might be TRBD1 (5 bases). This CDR3 is 16 amino acids long. In germline, CDR1 is SGHTA, CDR2 FQGNSA. The V end was cut by 1 base, the J end by 0 bases, with 10 bases between. DNA of the CDR3: TGTGCCAGCAGCTTAGTCGGGGGGACCTCTGGAAACACCATATATTTT. It specifies CASSLVGGTSGNTIYF.

The V and J genes are TRBV6-5 and TRBJ1-2; D is perhaps TRBD1 (6 bases). Trimming removed 2 bases at V and 4 bases at J, with 14 bases between. The CDR3 is made up of 15 amino acids. Germline lookup yields CDR1 MNHEY and CDR2 SVGAGI. CDR3 loop: CASSYAATGIYGYTF. The CDR3 DNA follows: TGTGCCAGCAGTTACGCTGCTACAGGGATCTATGGCTACACCTTC.

This clone has a handful of counts. The rearrangement links TRBV28 to TRBJ1-1, with 7 bases aligning to TRBD1. V lost 9 bases and J lost 8; bases outside the gene matches: 9. The CDR3 has 12 amino acids. CDR1 is MDHEN, CDR2 SYDVKM, per germline. The CDR3 here is CASCAGGKEAFF. CDR3 bases: TGTGCCAGTTGTGCAGGGGGTAAGGAAGCTTTCTTT.

The chain combines TRBV11-3 with TRBJ2-1, with D maybe TRBD2 (5 bases). Germline lookup yields CDR1 SGHNT and CDR2 YENEEA. The length of the CDR3 is 12 residues. V was trimmed by 1 base and J by 8 bases, leaving 6 bases between them. The CDR3 nucleotides are TGTGCCAGCAGCTTAGTCGGGGATGAGCAGTTCTTC. Translated: CASSLVGDEQFF. The full variable domain, completed using reference TRBV11-3 and TRBJ2-1, is EAGVVQSPRYKIIEKKQPVAFWCNPISGHNTLYWYLQNLGQGPELLIRYENEEAVDDSQLPKDRFSAERLKGVDSTLKIQPAELGDSAVYLCASSLVGDEQFFGPGTRLTVL.

The chain links TRBV15 to TRBJ1-2; D not certain. The V and J ends lost 0 bases and 3 bases respectively, with 14 bases between them. Germline V gene data show CDR1 as LNHNV and CDR2 as YYDKDF (reference sequence). The length of the CDR3 is 16 residues. The CDR3 coding sequence is TGTGCCACCAGCAGAGAACTTGAGGGCAGCGACTATGGCTACACCTTC. Encoded protein: CATSRELEGSDYGYTF.

V usage is TRBV15 and J usage is TRBJ1-1; D is undetermined. Germline V CDR1 and CDR2: LNHNV, YYDKDF (reference sequence). The V end was cut by 0 bases, the J end by 5 bases, with 19 bases between. The length of the CDR3 is 17 residues. CDR3 protein: CATSRDPFTSEGTEAFF. The CDR3 nucleotides are TGTGCCACCAGCAGAGACCCCTTCACCAGCGAGGGAACTGAAGCTTTCTTT. Using reference TRBV15 and TRBJ1-1 for the parts outside the CDR3, the full variable domain is DAMVIQNPRYQVTQFGKPVTLSCSQTLNHNVMYWYQQKSSQAPKLLFHYYDKDFNNEADTPDNFQSRRPNTSFCFLDIRSPGLGDTAMYLCATSRDPFTSEGTEAFFGQGTRLTVV.

This clone was seen just once. The rearrangement links TRBV29-1 to TRBJ1-1, with 10 bases identical to TRBD1. The CDR3 has 14 amino acids. V was pared by 7 bases and J by 8 bases, with 13 bases of the junction left unmatched. Germline CDR1 is SQVTM and CDR2 is ANQGSEA. The CDR3 coding sequence is TGCAGCGCTATTGAGGGACAGGGGAGACCCGAAGCTTTCTTT. Its protein product is CSAIEGQGRPEAFF.

DNA of the CDR3: TGTGCCAGCAGTTACTCTAGACAGGGTACCAACGAGCAGTACTTC. Protein product: CASSYSRQGTNEQYF. The rearrangement links TRBV6-6 to TRBJ2-7; 7 bases fit TRBD1. CDR3 length: 15 amino acids. The trim removed 0 bases at V and 5 bases at J, leaving 7 bases unmatched. The germline gives CDR1 MNHNY, CDR2 SVGAGI (reference sequence).

The rearrangement uses TRBV6-4 and TRBJ2-7; the D gene is possibly TRBD1 (5 bases). In germline, CDR1 is MRHNA, CDR2 SNTAGT. CDR3 length: 13 residues. V lost 6 bases and J lost 0, with 9 bases in between. DNA of the CDR3: TGTGCCAGCAGGCTGACAGACTCCTACGAGCAGTACGTC. Translating it yields CASRLTDSYEQYV.

This sequence joins TRBV27 and TRBJ2-5, with D unclear. V was cut by 6 bases and J by 0 bases, with 11 bases left in between. This CDR3 is built from 14 residues. Germline values: CDR1 MNHEY, CDR2 SMNVEV (reference sequence). The chain's CDR3 is CASSPERHQETQYF. As DNA, the CDR3 is TGTGCCAGCAGCCCGGAGAGACACCAAGAGACCCAGTACTTC.

The chain has TRBV27 and TRBJ1-1; TRBD1 agrees at 9 bases. Per germline, CDR1 MNHEY and CDR2 SMNVEV (reference sequence). Losses at the gene ends were 0 bases for V and 1 base for J; bases not matched to a gene: 12. CDR3 length: 19 residues. The CDR3 here is CASSLSEGAQGARNTEAFF. The CDR3 DNA is TGTGCCAGCAGTTTATCGGAAGGCGCACAGGGGGCGAGGAACACTGAAGCTTTCTTT.

This chain links TRBV4-1 with TRBJ1-4; possibly TRBD1 for D (5 bases). The germline gives CDR1 MGHRA, CDR2 YSYEKL. Between the trimmed V and J ends, which lost 6 bases and 7 bases, there was a span of 21 bases. CDR3 length equals 16 residues. The CDR3: CASSRTLRGRSEKLFF. Here the CDR3 DNA reads TGCGCCAGCAGTCGAACACTTAGGGGAAGAAGTGAAAAACTGTTTTTT.

This chain links TRBV7-9 with TRBJ2-2, with TRBD2 identical over 10 bases. The germline V gene has CDR1 SEHNR and CDR2 FQNEAQ (reference sequence). This CDR3 region has 16 residues. With V trimmed by 4 bases and J by 3 bases, 5 bases remained unmatched. CDR3 amino acids: CASSSPSGSDTGELFF. In DNA, the CDR3 is TGTGCCAGCAGCTCGCCTAGCGGGAGCGACACCGGGGAGCTGTTTTTT. Using reference TRBV7-9 and TRBJ2-2 for the parts outside the CDR3, the full variable domain is DTGVSQNPRHKITKRGQNVTFRCDPISEHNRLYWYRQTLGQGPEFLTYFQNEAQLEKSRLLSDRFSAERPKGSFSTLEIQRTEQGDSAMYLCASSSPSGSDTGELFFGEGSRLTVL.

This clone turned up a few times. The chain uses TRBV7-2 and TRBJ1-6; D gene unclear. Trimming shortened V by 4 bases and J by 8 bases, and 15 bases separated the two germline ends. Looked up from germline, CDR1 is SGHTA and CDR2 is FQGNSA. The length of the CDR3 is 15 residues. In nucleotides, the CDR3 is TGTGCCAGCAGCTCCTTAGACGGGAGATATTCACCCCTCCACTTT. Protein sequence: CASSSLDGRYSPLHF.

Only one count was recorded for this clone. V usage is TRBV14 and J usage is TRBJ1-1, with TRBD1 matching over 7 bases. With 1 base clipped from V and 1 base from J, the junction kept 3 bases outside the gene matches. The length of the CDR3 is 15 residues. Germline CDR1 is SGHDN and CDR2 is FVKESK. The CDR3 nucleotides are TGTGCCAGCAGCCAAGTCCAGGGGGGGAACACTGAAGCTTTCTTT. Protein: CASSQVQGGNTEAFF.

The rearrangement links TRBV4-1 to TRBJ2-1, with 7 bases matching TRBD2. The CDR3 sequence is 13 residues long. Germline V gene sequence: CDR1 MGHRA, CDR2 YSYEKL. Trimming took 2 bases from V and 9 from J; bases not matched to a gene: 4. CDR3 sequence reads: CASSQQLAFEQFF. Written as DNA, the CDR3 is TGCGCCAGCAGCCAACAACTAGCGTTTGAGCAGTTCTTC.

This clone has more than one count but fewer than ten. The chain links TRBV29-1 to TRBJ2-2; 7 bases are shared with TRBD1. Germline V gives CDR1 SQVTM, CDR2 ANQGSEA. This CDR3 is built from 16 residues. After removal of 7 bases from V and 1 base from J, the junction contained 12 bases not matched to a gene. The DNA for the CDR3 is TGCAGCGCCTCCTCTGACAGGGCAGAGAACACCGGGGAGCTGTTTTTT. Protein product: CSASSDRAENTGELFF.

This clone was found once. This chain uses TRBV5-4 with TRBJ2-1; 9 nucleotides line up with TRBD1. The trim removed 4 bases at V and 8 bases at J, leaving 10 bases unmatched. In germline, CDR1 is SGHNT, CDR2 YYREEE (reference sequence). The CDR3 is made up of 15 amino acids. The CDR3 spells CASSLDRGNGDEQFF. CDR3 DNA sequence: TGTGCCAGCAGCCTCGACAGGGGGAACGGAGATGAGCAGTTCTTC.

This rearrangement joins TRBV7-9 to TRBJ2-1; 11 nucleotides align to TRBD2. J lost 9 bases, V lost 4 bases, and 8 bases had no gene match. This CDR3 has 15 residues. Germline CDR1 and CDR2: SEHNR and FQNEAQ (reference sequence). CDR3 sequence: CASSSSGRPDSEQFF. The CDR3 nucleotides are TGTGCCAGCAGCTCTAGCGGGAGGCCCGACAGTGAGCAGTTCTTC.

The chain combines TRBV14 with TRBJ2-1; 8 nucleotides line up with TRBD2. CDR3 length: 16 residues. Per the germline V gene, CDR1 is SGHDN and CDR2 is FVKESK. Germline trimming cut 5 bases from V and 0 bases from J; bases unmatched to any gene: 6. The chain's CDR3 is CASSKDGRASYNEQFF. The CDR3 DNA is TGTGCCAGCAGCAAGGACGGGAGGGCCTCCTACAATGAGCAGTTCTTC. The full variable domain, completed using reference TRBV14 and TRBJ2-1, is EAGVTQFPSHSVIEKGQTVTLRCDPISGHDNLYWYRRVMGKEIKFLLHFVKESKQDESGMPNNRFLAERTGGTYSTLKVQPAELEDSGVYFCASSKDGRASYNEQFFGPGTRLTVL.

The chain recombines TRBV30 with TRBJ1-2; D gene unclear. Trimming stripped 3 bases from V and 0 bases from J, with 8 bases between. The CDR3 contains 13 residues. CDR1 and CDR2 (germline): GTSNPN, SVGIG (reference sequence). The CDR3 region has the DNA TGTGCCTGGAGACGGGAAACTAACTATGGCTACACCTTC. Its protein is CAWRRETNYGYTF.

The V gene is TRBV27, the J gene TRBJ1-6, with 7 bases that match TRBD1. The junction had 11 bases not matched to a gene; V was cut back by 0 bases and J by 9 bases. The CDR3 has 17 residues. Germline values: CDR1 MNHEY, CDR2 SMNVEV (reference sequence). This chain's CDR3 is CASSLSVRQGRVSPLHF. In DNA, the CDR3 is TGTGCCAGCAGTTTATCTGTACGACAGGGAAGAGTTTCACCCCTCCACTTT.

This rearrangement joins TRBV3-1 (or the pseudogene TRBV3-2) to TRBJ2-5, with TRBD2 matching over 7 bases. There are 14 residues in the CDR3. Germline loops: CDR1 LGHDT, CDR2 YNNKEL (reference sequence). V was clipped by 11 bases and J by 3 bases; unmatched bases: 12. The DNA of the CDR3 is TGTGCCGGCCGAAGTGGGAGCGGGGAAGAGACCCAGTACTTC. Translating gives CAGRSGSGEETQYF.

DNA for the CDR3: TGTGCCAGCAGCTTAGCGGGAAGCTACGTTTCACCCCTCCACTTT. Protein sequence: CASSLAGSYVSPLHF. The chain combines TRBV11-2 with TRBJ1-6, with D unclear. Germline V gene data show CDR1 as SGHAT and CDR2 as FQNNGV. V shed 1 base and J shed 9 bases, with 13 bases lying between them. This CDR3 contains 15 residues.

This chain uses TRBV12-3 or TRBV12-4 with TRBJ2-1, with D possibly being TRBD1 (6 bases). Trimming took off 7 bases at V and 1 base at J, with 8 bases between the two ends. The CDR3 length is 13 residues. The CDR3 is CASIDRSYNEQFF. DNA for the CDR3: TGTGCCAGCATCGACAGGTCCTACAATGAGCAGTTCTTC.